The rows below give T cell receptor beta chains drawn from one sample of a study of blood T cell repertoires in COVID-19. Data came from immunoSEQ multiplex PCR; TCRdb stores just in-frame clones and leaves some out. Of about 140,000 clones in the sample, more than 65% were seen once. The sample consisted of peripheral blood. Receptor source: a human donor in a cohort sampled during active COVID-19. Both conserved end residues are part of each CDR3. D genes are given only for firm matches. Where a row states a size, it is once, few, many or the class of an expanded clone; other rows omit it.

V gene	D gene	clone size	J gene	CDR3 DNA	CDR3 protein
TRBV6-5	TRBD1	NA	TRBJ2-5	TGTGCCAGCAGTTCCCCGGGACAGGGGAGGGAGACCCAGTACTTC	CASSSPGQGRETQYF
TRBV11-3	TRBD1	NA	TRBJ1-1	TGTGCCAGCAGCCAGACAGGGGCGGCGAACACTGAAGCTTTCTTT	CASSQTGAANTEAFF
TRBV19	NA	NA	TRBJ1-5	TGTGCCAGTAGTACCCTAGCGGAGGACCAGCCCCAGCATTTT	CASSTLAEDQPQHF
TRBV7-3	NA	NA	TRBJ2-6	TGTGCCAGCAGCTCACTACAGGGTTCTGGGGCCAACGTCCTGACTTTC	CASSSLQGSGANVLTF
TRBV3-1/TRBV3-2	TRBD2	NA	TRBJ2-3	TGTGCCAGCAGCCGAAGGCGAAAATCGGGACTAGCGGTATTAGAGGATACGCAGTATTTT	CASSRRRKSGLAVLEDTQYF
TRBV14	NA	NA	TRBJ2-7	TGTGCCAGCAGCCTTCGACAGAGCGAGCAGTACTTC	CASSLRQSEQYF
TRBV29-1	NA	few	TRBJ2-7	TGCAGCGTTTACACCCGTAACTACTACGAGCAGTACTTC	CSVYTRNYYEQYF
TRBV2	TRBD1	few	TRBJ2-5	TGTGCCAGCAGCCGACAGGGCTGGGAGACCCAGTACTTC	CASSRQGWETQYF
TRBV12-5	TRBD1	NA	TRBJ1-6	TGTGCTAGTGGTCCCGGGGACAGGGGCAATTCACCCCTCCACTTT	CASGPGDRGNSPLHF
TRBV11-2	NA	NA	TRBJ1-6	TGTGCCAGCACCCTCACAGGGTCTGATTCACCCCTCCACTTT	CASTLTGSDSPLHF
TRBV14	NA	NA	TRBJ1-1	TGTGCCAGCAGCCAAGGGGAGGGGGACACTGAAGCTTTCTTT	CASSQGEGDTEAFF
TRBV5-6	NA	once	TRBJ2-7	TGTGCCAGCAGCTCGGCTAATGGGCCCGAGCAGTACTTC	CASSSANGPEQYF
TRBV7-9	TRBD1	NA	TRBJ1-3	TGTGCCAGCAGAGGGGACAGGGAGGGCCCGATATATTTT	CASRGDREGPIYF
TRBV19	NA	NA	TRBJ2-7	TGTGCCAGTAGTGCGGCTAGCGCTTCCTACGAGCAGTACTTC	CASSAASASYEQYF
TRBV7-9	NA	once	TRBJ2-1	TGTGCCAGCAGCTTACGAGCTAGCGTACCAAATGAGCAGTTCTTC	CASSLRASVPNEQFF
TRBV7-3	NA	NA	TRBJ2-1	TGTGCCAGCAGCCCTATTCGGGGGAGGTACAATGAGCAGTTCTTC	CASSPIRGRYNEQFF
TRBV6-6	TRBD2	NA	TRBJ2-7	TGTGCCAGCAGTTACTCGCGGGGGGACTACGAGCAGTACTTC	CASSYSRGDYEQYF
TRBV5-1	NA	NA	TRBJ2-5	TGCGCCAGCAGCTTGGAGGGGCAAGAGACCCAGTACTTC	CASSLEGQETQYF
TRBV11-2	NA	NA	TRBJ1-2	TGTGCCAGCAGCTTCCGGGACATCAACTATGGCTACACCTTC	CASSFRDINYGYTF
TRBV10-3	NA	NA	TRBJ2-3	TGTGCCATCAGTGGTTCCGGGACAGATACGCAGTATTTT	CAISGSGTDTQYF
TRBV5-8	TRBD2	NA	TRBJ2-5	TGTGCCAGCAGCTTCGATAGCGGGGGGACCCAGTACTTC	CASSFDSGGTQYF
TRBV5-1	NA	NA	TRBJ1-2	TGCGCCAGCAGCTTGGGGGGGCCTAATGGCTACACCTTC	CASSLGGPNGYTF
TRBV2	NA	NA	TRBJ1-1	TGTGCCAGCAGTGATGGAGGCATGAACACTGAAGCTTTCTTT	CASSDGGMNTEAFF